This record covers a single T cell receptor (beta chain). The junction shows a germline mismatch at one end, possibly a read error. CDR1 is DFQATT and CDR2 is SNEGSKA in the germline V gene (reference sequence). There are 16 residues in the CDR3. One entry per CDR3 protein, called by TCRdb with MiXCR from the 5' RACE reads. This repertoire shows a few hundred thousand distinct CDR3 sequences, about 24% found once; its top ten account for roughly 0.67%. The data were obtained in a study of CD8 T cells in ankylosing spondylitis. The chain joins TRBV20-1 to TRBJ2-5; tentative D call: TRBD2 (6 bases). What was sequenced was blood, either unsorted or a sorted T cell fraction (not recorded which). This sequence originates from a male donor with ankylosing spondylitis or in good health (not recorded which). This CDR3 reads CCAPRGAAWGQETQYF. DNA for the CDR3: TGCTGTGCCCCCCGCGGGGCAGCCTGGGGGCAAGAGACCCAGTACTTC.